The present entry profiles one TCR beta chain with its context. Its antigen is not known. The data were taken from a study of vaccination effects on CD4 cells after COVID-19. Clones were read by immunoSEQ multiplex PCR, and TCRdb kept only the in-frame ones, dropping some. The sample holds around 45,000 clones, around 78% seen once. Sequencing in the ViraFEST assay came after antigen-specific CD4+ T cells had been expanded with viral peptide pools, which were used to stimulate PBMC. Isolating CD4+ T cells followed about 10 days of culture. Prior SARS-CoV-2 infection was absent in the vaccine recipients, as shown by negative nucleocapsid antibodies. CDR1 and CDR2 from the germline V gene are KGHDR and SFDVKD. This CDR3 is built from 15 residues. The V and J ends lost 3 bases and 6 bases, in that order; junction bases with no gene match: 5.

The source is a human donor who received a COVID-19 vaccine. The material sequenced was CD4+ T cells from PBMCs cultured with SARS-CoV-2 spike peptides, taken before COVID-19 vaccination. The chain carries TRBV24-1 and TRBJ1-3; 9 bases fit TRBD1. The CDR3 bases are TGTGCCACCAGTGATGGGACAGGGTCCGCAAACACCATATATTTT. It yields the protein CATSDGTGSANTIYF.